A single sample gave rise to the 13 T cell receptor beta chains below, sequenced in a study of shared clonotypes between healthy human individuals. This table comes from immunoSEQ multiplex PCR, and its TCRdb copy is limited to in-frame clones, with some not included. The sample gives about 1.1 million clones, 60% to 80% of which show up once; 0.7% to 0.95% is in the top ten. The sample comprised memory CD4+ T cells from PBMCs. Subset indicated: CD45RA-negative fraction. These receptors all come from a man aged 18 to 29 in good health. Some clones in this sample may be carry-over from other donors' samples.

In this sample, this clone turned up a few times. The gene calls are TRBV5-4 and TRBJ1-2; D perhaps matches TRBD1 (6 bases). With 6 bases removed from V and 4 bases from J, the gap between germline ends came to 22 bases. The CDR3 contains 16 residues. Germline assignment: CDR1 SGHNT and CDR2 YYREEE (reference sequence). The CDR3 is CASTKPGGGPFYGYTF. The CDR3 DNA sequence: TGTGCCAGCACCAAACCGGGGGGGGGCCCCTTCTATGGCTACACCTTC. The variable domain in full, with the rest retrieved from reference TRBV5-4 and TRBJ1-2, is ETGVTQSPTHLIKTRGQQVTLRCSSQSGHNTVSWYQQALGQGPQFIFQYYREEENGRGNFPPRFSGLQFPNYSSELNVNALELDDSALYLCASTKPGGGPFYGYTFGSGTRLTVV.

The chain joins TRBV6-5 to TRBJ2-2, with D perhaps assigned TRBD1 or TRBD2 (5 bases each). This CDR3 is 14 amino acids long. CDR1 is MNHEY and CDR2 is SVGAGI in the germline V gene. V was shortened by 6 bases and J by 7 bases, with 15 bases between the two germline ends. The CDR3 region is CASRQLGEYGELFF. The DNA for the CDR3 is TGTGCCAGCAGACAGCTAGGGGAGTACGGGGAGCTGTTTTTT.

This chain connects TRBV7-2 to TRBJ2-5; D is unclear. This CDR3 has 13 amino acids. Germline-derived CDR1 and CDR2 are SGHTA and FQGNSA. Deletions cut 2 bases from V and 4 bases from J, with 8 bases between. The CDR3 nucleotides read TGTGCCAGCAGCTTATTCCCCCGAGAGACCCAGTACTTC. Protein: CASSLFPRETQYF.

To note about this clone: It may be a read error: a sequence one base away is much more abundant. The chain carries TRBV7-3 and TRBJ2-1; D gene ambiguous. CDR1 is SGHTA, CDR2 FQGTGA, per germline. This CDR3 is 13 amino acids long. Here the CDR3 reads CASSYDSHNEQFF. The DNA of the CDR3 is TGTGCCAGCAGCTATGACTCCCACAATGAGCAGTTCTTC. Based on the CDR3 plus reference TRBV7-3 and TRBJ2-1, the full variable domain is GAGVSQTPSNKVTEKGKYVELRCDPISGHTALYWYRQSLGQGPEFLIYFQGTGAADDSGLPNDRFFAVRPEGSVSTLKIQRTERGDSAVYLCASSYDSHNEQFFGPGTRLTVL.

The chain carries TRBV5-6 and TRBJ2-7, with D possibly TRBD2 on 6 matching bases. The CDR3 has 14 amino acids. The germline gives CDR1 SGHDT, CDR2 YYEEEE. Between the trimmed V and J ends, which lost 5 bases and 6 bases, there was a span of 18 bases. CDR3 region: CASSLTGVPTEQYF. Here the CDR3 DNA reads TGTGCCAGCAGTCTCACGGGGGTGCCTACCGAGCAGTACTTC.

Remarks on this clone: Other DNA sequences in this specimen translate into the identical CDR3. The J gene is TRBJ2-1, the V gene TRBV28; maybe TRBD1 (6 bases). CDR1 and CDR2 from the germline V gene are MDHEN and SYDVKM. Trimming pared 6 bases from V and 4 bases from J, leaving 16 bases between. CDR3 length equals 15 residues. CDR3 in DNA: TGTGCCAGCAGCCCCCCCGGGACACCTTACAATGAGCAGTTCTTC. Its protein product is CASSPPGTPYNEQFF.

The V call is TRBV7-2, the J call TRBJ1-1, with a weak D call TRBD1 (5 bases). Trimming took 5 bases from V and 7 from J, leaving 23 bases between them. CDR1 and CDR2 from the germline V gene are SGHTA and FQGNSA. The CDR3 loop spans 16 amino acids. The CDR3 sequence is CASSKTGRTPPGEAFF. The CDR3 DNA is TGTGCCAGCAGCAAAACCGGAAGGACACCGCCCGGTGAAGCTTTCTTT.

This clone was counted only a few times. The chain couples TRBV7-8 to TRBJ1-3; no reliable D call. CDR1 is SGHVS and CDR2 is FQNEAQ in the germline V gene. The V and J ends lost 5 bases and 4 bases respectively, with 15 bases between them. The CDR3 has 15 residues. The CDR3 nucleotides read TGTGCCAGCAGCACTACTCGGTATCAGGGAAACACCATATATTTT. It translates to CASSTTRYQGNTIYF.

A note on this clone: The sample carries other DNA sequences with the same CDR3. The rearrangement links TRBV7-3 to TRBJ2-5; TRBD1 matches 9 bases. V gave up 6 bases and J gave up 3 bases; unmatched junction bases: 2. This CDR3 has 13 amino acids. Looked up from germline, CDR1 is SGHTA and CDR2 is FQGTGA. For the CDR3, the DNA is TGTGCCAGCAGTAGACAGGGGGAAGAGACCCAGTACTTC. It encodes CASSRQGEETQYF.

This clone was observed at least ten times. The V gene is TRBV10-2, the J gene TRBJ1-4; no reliable D call. There are 20 residues in the CDR3. Germline CDR1 is WSHSY and CDR2 is SAAADI. V was pared by 2 bases and J by 0 bases, with 22 bases between. The DNA of the CDR3 is TGCGCCAGCAGTGAGCCCCGGGCCAACTACCTTTATACAACTAATGAAAAACTGTTTTTT. Translated, it gives CASSEPRANYLYTTNEKLFF.

This chain uses TRBV28 with TRBJ2-7; 8 bases fit TRBD2. The germline gives CDR1 MDHEN, CDR2 SYDVKM. CDR3 length: 14 amino acids. Germline trimming cut 1 base from V and 5 bases from J; bases unmatched to any gene: 4. In DNA, the CDR3 is TGTGCCAGCAGTTTATTTCGGGGGGGGAACGAGCAGTACTTC. Amino acids: CASSLFRGGNEQYF. Together with reference TRBV28 and TRBJ2-7, the CDR3 gives the full variable domain: DVKVTQSSRYLVKRTGEKVFLECVQDMDHENMFWYRQDPGLGLRLIYFSYDVKMKEKGDIPEGYSVSREKKERFSLILESASTNQTSMYLCASSLFRGGNEQYFGPGTRLTVT.

This rearrangement joins TRBV5-6 to TRBJ2-2; 8 positions match TRBD2. CDR1 is SGHDT, CDR2 YYEEEE, per germline. This CDR3 region has 14 residues. Losses at the gene ends were 3 bases for V and 6 bases for J; bases not matched to a gene: 4. In DNA, the CDR3 is TGTGCCAGCAGCTCCTCAGCGGGGGCCGGGGAGCTGTTTTTT. It encodes CASSSSAGAGELFF.

This clone was found a few times. The chain is built from TRBV4-3 and TRBJ2-3; TRBD1 agrees at 9 bases. CDR3 length equals 16 residues. The germline V gene has CDR1 LGHNA and CDR2 YSLEER. V was clipped by 4 bases and J by 2 bases; unmatched bases: 7. CDR3 in amino acids: CASSRDRDRVTDTQYF. Here the CDR3 DNA reads TGCGCCAGCAGCCGCGACCGGGACAGGGTCACAGATACGCAGTATTTT.